The rows below give T cell receptor beta chains drawn from one sample of a study of OX40 agonist ivuxolimab in advanced cancers. Produced via immunoSEQ multiplex PCR; TCRdb's table is partial and in-frame only. This sample has roughly 34,000 clones, with roughly 89% found just once. The source material was CD4+ or CD8+ T cells sorted from blood, sampled in a trial of the OX40 agonist ivuxolimab. The receptors shown here come from an adult with an advanced solid tumor such as melanoma, head and neck, liver or kidney cancer. The CDR3 runs from the conserved cysteine through the conserved F or W. A D gene is named only where the DNA matches it firmly. The size of a clone is reported for some rows only, either as once, few or many, or as a class for expanded clones.

d_call	clone_size	v_call	j_call	cdr3_nt	cdr3_aa
TRBD1	.	TRBV14	TRBJ2-3	TGTGCCAGCAGCCAAGGCGTAGGCAGGGGGCAAGATACGCAGTATTTT	CASSQGVGRGQDTQYF
.	.	TRBV30	TRBJ2-4	TGTGCCTGGAGTCTGGGCGGAATAACGGGCAGAGTAGTCAGGGTCAAAAACATTCAGTACTTC	CAWSLGGITGRVVRVKNIQYF
.	.	TRBV30	TRBJ2-2	TGTGCCTGGAAGGCAGCCAACACCGGGGAGCTGTTTTTT	CAWKAANTGELFF
.	.	TRBV7-8	TRBJ2-1	TGTGCCAGCAGCTTAGATCGGGGACCCCACAATGAGCAGTTCTTC	CASSLDRGPHNEQFF
.	.	TRBV28	TRBJ2-7	TGTGCCAGCAACTCCGTCCACGAGCAGTACTTC	CASNSVHEQYF
.	.	TRBV5-6	TRBJ2-5	TGTGCCAGCAGCTTGGGGCAAGAGACCCAGTACTTC	CASSLGQETQYF
TRBD1	.	TRBV6-6	TRBJ2-4	TGTGCCAGCAGTTACTCACGGACAGGGGGCAAAAACATTCAGTACTTC	CASSYSRTGGKNIQYF
TRBD2	once	TRBV29-1	TRBJ2-2	TGCAGCGTTATGGGACTAGCGAACACCGGGGAGCTGTTTTTT	CSVMGLANTGELFF
.	.	TRBV9	TRBJ1-2	TGTGCCAGCAGCCCTAATCTAGACAGAGACTATGGCTACACCTTC	CASSPNLDRDYGYTF
.	.	TRBV5-4	TRBJ1-1	TGTGCCAGCAGCCCGGGCGGAGGGAGGGGCGGCACTGAAGCTTTCTTT	CASSPGGGRGGTEAFF
TRBD1	.	TRBV29-1	TRBJ2-7	TGCAGCGTCGCCGGGACAGGGGGCCACGAGCAGTACTTC	CSVAGTGGHEQYF
.	.	TRBV21-1	TRBJ1-1	TGTGCCAGCAGCTCAAAGGTGAGGGGACAGATCAGGCCTAAGACTGAAGCTTTCTTT	CASSSKVRGQIRPKTEAFF
.	.	TRBV5-4	TRBJ2-5	TGTGCCAGCAGCGGAGAGGGGCCGGTTGAGACCCAGTACTTC	CASSGEGPVETQYF
.	once	TRBV28	TRBJ2-5	TGTGCCAGCAGTTTACCCGGTCTAGAGACCCAGTACTTC	CASSLPGLETQYF
TRBD1	.	TRBV6-1	TRBJ1-5	TGTGCCAGCAGTGGACCTGATGAGACAGGGGTTAATCAGCCCCAGCATTTT	CASSGPDETGVNQPQHF
TRBD1	.	TRBV14	TRBJ1-1	TGTGCCAGCAGACTCTTCGGGGACAGGGAGAACACTGAAGCTTTCTTT	CASRLFGDRENTEAFF
TRBD2	few	TRBV5-1	TRBJ2-7	TGCGCCAGCAGCTTGACTAGCGGGGGGGCCGGGGAGCAGTACTTC	CASSLTSGGAGEQYF
TRBD1	.	TRBV6-1	TRBJ1-6	TGTGCCAGCAGCCAGGGGGTCAGTTCACCCCTCCACTTT	CASSQGVSSPLHF
TRBD1	.	TRBV19	TRBJ1-4	TGTGCCAGTAGTACCTCGGGACAGTTTCTAAATGAAAAACTGTTTTTT	CASSTSGQFLNEKLFF
TRBD2	once	TRBV6-5	TRBJ2-7	TGTGCCAGCAGTTACTCGGGGGGGAGCTCCTACGAGCAGTACTTC	CASSYSGGSSYEQYF
TRBD1	.	TRBV27	TRBJ1-1	TGTGCCAGCAGTTTCCCTCCCGGGACAGGGTCGAACACTGAAGCTTTCTTT	CASSFPPGTGSNTEAFF
.	once	TRBV19	TRBJ1-1	TGTGCCAGTAGTATGGGCCCGAAGGGAGAAGCTTTCTTT	CASSMGPKGEAFF
.	.	TRBV7-2	TRBJ2-5	TGTGCCAGCAGCTCTCCCAGGGGTATCGGGGAGACCCAGTACTTC	CASSSPRGIGETQYF
.	.	TRBV6-1	TRBJ1-2	TGTGCCAGCGGGCAGAACTATGGCTACACCTTC	CASGQNYGYTF
.	.	TRBV6-1	TRBJ1-5	TGTGCCAGCAGTTCAGGGTTCAATCAGCCCCAGCATTTT	CASSSGFNQPQHF
.	.	TRBV11-2	TRBJ2-1	TGTGCCAGCAGGGAATTTATCGTATGGCGACTCGTATCTGTTGAGCAGTTCTTC	CASREFIVWRLVSVEQFF
.	.	TRBV9	TRBJ2-7	TGTGCCAGCAGCCCACAGGGTGCGGGCTACGAGCAGTACTTC	CASSPQGAGYEQYF
.	.	TRBV4-2	TRBJ1-6	TGTGCCAGCAGCCAAACAGGAGGATCACCCCTCCACTTT	CASSQTGGSPLHF
.	.	TRBV6-6	TRBJ2-7	TGTGCCAGCAGTTCCGAGGGCTACGAGCAGTACTTC	CASSSEGYEQYF
TRBD2	once	TRBV11-2	TRBJ2-3	TGTGCCAGCAGCTTAAACGCATGGGGGGGGGCAGATACGCAGTATTTT	CASSLNAWGGADTQYF
.	.	TRBV11-2	TRBJ1-2	TGTGCCAGCATCATACGGGGTGATGGGGCGGGCACTTATGGCTACACCTTC	CASIIRGDGAGTYGYTF
TRBD1	.	TRBV5-1	TRBJ2-1	TGCGCCAGCAGCTTAACAGGGGAGCCCTACAATGAGCAGTTCTTC	CASSLTGEPYNEQFF
.	.	TRBV11-3	TRBJ2-2	TGTGCCAGCAGCCCCTATCCTGGGGCCGGGGAGCTGTTTTTT	CASSPYPGAGELFF
TRBD1	.	TRBV19	TRBJ1-5	TGTGCCAGTAGTACCCGACAGGGGGAACGTCAGCCCCAGCATTTT	CASSTRQGERQPQHF
TRBD1	.	TRBV2	TRBJ2-7	TGTGCCAGCAGTGAAGCCGGGACAGGGAACGAGCAGTACTTC	CASSEAGTGNEQYF
.	.	TRBV19	TRBJ2-2	TGTGCCAGTGCCTTTAACACCGGGGAGCTGTTTTTT	CASAFNTGELFF
TRBD2	once	TRBV19	TRBJ2-3	TGTGCCAGTAGTTCCCGGACTAGCGGGAGCTCGGATACGCAGTATTTT	CASSSRTSGSSDTQYF
TRBD1	.	TRBV7-9	TRBJ2-6	TGTGCCAGCAGCTTATCGACAGGGATCTCTGGGGCCAACGTCCTGACTTTC	CASSLSTGISGANVLTF
TRBD2	.	TRBV7-2	TRBJ2-1	TGTGCCAGCAGCTTAGCGCTTCTAGCGGGAGCGCATGAGCAGTTCTTC	CASSLALLAGAHEQFF
.	.	TRBV21-1	TRBJ1-1	TGTGCCAGCCAAGGGAACACTGAAGCTTTCTTT	CASQGNTEAFF
.	.	TRBV11-2	TRBJ1-6	TGTGCCAGCAGCTTCGAGGGCACTAATTCACCCCTCCACTTT	CASSFEGTNSPLHF
TRBD1	.	TRBV7-2	TRBJ1-2	TGTGCCAGCAGACTGCAGGGGGCGGGTTATGGCTACACCTTC	CASRLQGAGYGYTF
TRBD2	.	TRBV27	TRBJ2-3	TGTGCCAGCAGTTACCTAGCGGGGAGCACAGATACGCAGTATTTT	CASSYLAGSTDTQYF
.	few	TRBV7-2	TRBJ2-7	TGTGCCAGCAAGCAGGGCCACAGCTCCTACGAGCAGTACTTC	CASKQGHSSYEQYF